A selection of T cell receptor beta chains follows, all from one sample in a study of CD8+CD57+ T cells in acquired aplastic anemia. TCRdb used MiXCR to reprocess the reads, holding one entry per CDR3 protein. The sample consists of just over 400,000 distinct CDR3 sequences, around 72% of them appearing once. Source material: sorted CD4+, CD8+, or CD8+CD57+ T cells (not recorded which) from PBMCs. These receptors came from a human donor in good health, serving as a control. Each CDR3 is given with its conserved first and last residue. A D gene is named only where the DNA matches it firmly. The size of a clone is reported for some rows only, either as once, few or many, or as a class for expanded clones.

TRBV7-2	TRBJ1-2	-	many	CASSLEVGRANYGYTF	TGTGCCAGCAGCTTAGAAGTGGGTCGAGCTAACTATGGCTACACCTTC
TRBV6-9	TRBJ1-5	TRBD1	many	CASRKGQGRNQPQHF	TGTGCCAGCAGAAAGGGACAGGGACGCAATCAGCCCCAGCATTTT
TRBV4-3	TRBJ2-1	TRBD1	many	CASSHSTGGVYNEQFF	TGCGCCAGCAGCCACTCGACAGGGGGCGTCTACAATGAGCAGTTCTTC
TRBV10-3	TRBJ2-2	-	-	CAIASVGGTGALFF	TGTGCCATCGCGAGCGTGGGAGGCACCGGGGCGCTGTTTTTT
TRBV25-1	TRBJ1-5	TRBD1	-	CASSAEDRGPNQPQHF	TGTGCCAGCAGTGCAGAGGACAGGGGGCCCAATCAGCCCCAGCATTTT
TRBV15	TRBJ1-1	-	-	CATSRVGIQDTRYF	TGTGCCACCAGCAGAGTCGGGATTCAAGATACCCGGTACTTC
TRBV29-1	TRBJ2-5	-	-	CSDQAAEETVFF	TGCAGCGACCAGGCAGCTGAGGAGACCGTTTTCTTC
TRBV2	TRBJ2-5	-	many	CASSQDLLQETQYF	TGTGCCAGCAGTCAGGACTTGCTCCAAGAGACCCAGTACTTC
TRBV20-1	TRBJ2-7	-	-	CSMYKADTQYF	TGCAGTATGTACAAGGCAGATACGCAGTACTTC
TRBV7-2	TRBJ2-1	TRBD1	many	CASSLVPRGPYNEQFF	TGTGCCAGCAGCTTAGTTCCCAGGGGGCCCTACAATGAGCAGTTCTTC
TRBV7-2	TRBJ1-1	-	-	CASSLGLAGATQDFF	TGTGCCAGCAGCTTGGGACTAGCGGGGGCTACGCAGGATTTCTTT
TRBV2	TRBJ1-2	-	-	CASRSVGTYGYTF	TGTGCCAGCAGGTCAGTCGGCACCTATGGCTACACCTTC
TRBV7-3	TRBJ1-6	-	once	CATSVLYSAILF	TGTGCCACTTCTGTTTTGTATTCGGCCATCCTCTTT
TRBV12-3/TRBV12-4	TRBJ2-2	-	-	CASSLRTAPNTGELFF	TGTGCCAGCAGCCTCAGGACAGCCCCGAACACCGGGGAGCTGTTTTTT
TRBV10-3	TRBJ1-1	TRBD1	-	CGISEFKGAEVNTEAFF	TGTGGCATAAGTGAGTTTAAGGGGGCAGAGGTTAACACTGAAGCTTTCTTT
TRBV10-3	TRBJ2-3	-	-	CAISRTPGQRTDTQYF	TGTGCCATCAGTAGGACTCCGGGACAACGCACAGATACGCAGTATTTT
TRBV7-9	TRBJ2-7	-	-	CASSFGGTSPQQYF	TGTGCCAGCAGCTTTGGCGGCACCTCCCCCCAGCAGTACTTC
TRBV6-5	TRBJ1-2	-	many	CASSLDSNYGYTF	TGTGCCAGCAGCTTGGACAGTAACTATGGCTACACCTTC
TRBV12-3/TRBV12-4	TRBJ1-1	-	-	CASSVSSFVGAFF	TGTGCCAGCAGTGTTTCCTCGTTCGTTGGAGCTTTCTTT
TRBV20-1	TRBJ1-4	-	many	CSARVGAGGTAVNEKLFF	TGCAGTGCTAGAGTGGGGGCGGGGGGAACCGCGGTGAATGAAAAACTGTTTTTT
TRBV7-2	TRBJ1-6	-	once	CASIFTGAGYGYTLHF	TGTGCCAGCATCTTTACGGGGGCTGGCTATGGCTACACCCTCCACTTT
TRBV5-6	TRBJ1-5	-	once	CASARENQPQHF	TGTGCCAGCGCCCGGGAGAATCAGCCCCAGCATTTT
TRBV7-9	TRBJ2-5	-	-	CASSLTQGTQYF	TGTGCCAGCAGCTTAACCCAGGGGACCCAGTACTTC
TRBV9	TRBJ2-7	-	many	CASSVASDSYEQYF	TGTGCCAGCAGCGTAGCGAGCGACTCCTACGAGCAGTACTTC
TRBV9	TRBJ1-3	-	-	CASSLGANNSPHPIYF	TGTGCCAGCAGCTTAGGGGCAAATAATTCACCCCACCCCATATATTTT
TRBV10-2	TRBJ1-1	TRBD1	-	CASSRDSVLRDF	TGCGCCAGCAGCCGGGACAGCGTTCTCCGGGACTTT
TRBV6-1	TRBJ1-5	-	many	CASSERRFQPQHF	TGTGCCAGCAGTGAGCGACGGTTCCAGCCCCAGCATTTT
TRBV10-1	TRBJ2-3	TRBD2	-	CASRRKAGGVYTQYF	TGCGCCAGCAGGAGGAAAGCGGGGGGGGTGTATACGCAGTATTTT
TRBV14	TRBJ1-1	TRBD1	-	CASSLVGTGDTVAFF	TGTGCCAGCAGCTTAGTGGGGACAGGTGACACTGTAGCTTTCTTT
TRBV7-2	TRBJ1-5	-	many	CASSQDSQRNQPQHF	TGTGCCAGCAGCCAAGACAGTCAACGCAATCAGCCCCAGCATTTT
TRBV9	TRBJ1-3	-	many	CASGGRGNTIYF	TGTGCCAGCGGGGGCCGCGGAAACACCATATATTTT
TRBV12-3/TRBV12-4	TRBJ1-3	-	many	CASSDGASSGNTIYF	TGTGCCAGCAGCGACGGAGCAAGCTCTGGAAACACCATATATTTT
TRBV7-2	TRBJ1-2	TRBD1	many	CASSPLNDRDYGYTF	TGTGCCAGCAGCCCGCTTAACGACAGGGACTATGGCTACACCTTC
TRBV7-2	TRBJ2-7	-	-	CASTMRGLDYELSF	TGCGCCAGCACCATGAGAGGGCTCGACTACGAGCTGTCCTTC
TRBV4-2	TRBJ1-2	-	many	CASSQEQENYGYTF	TGTGCCAGCAGCCAAGAGCAGGAGAACTATGGCTACACCTTC
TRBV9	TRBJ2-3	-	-	CASSVERESDTQYF	TGTGCCAGCAGCGTAGAGAGGGAATCAGATACGCAGTATTTT
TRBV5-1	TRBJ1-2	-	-	CASSLGGARGYGYTF	TGCGCCAGCAGCTTAGGTGGGGCGCGGGGCTATGGCTACACCTTC
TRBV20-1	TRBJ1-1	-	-	CSAKWTVMNTEAFF	TGCAGTGCTAAATGGACCGTCATGAACACTGAAGCTTTCTTT
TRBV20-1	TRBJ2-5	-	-	CSARGGAAQETQYF	TGCAGTGCTAGAGGGGGGGCCGCCCAAGAGACCCAGTACTTC
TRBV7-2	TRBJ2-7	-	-	CASGRSGTYNEQF	TGTGCCAGCGGAAGATCGGGGACGTACAATGAGCAGTTC
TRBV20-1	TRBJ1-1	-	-	CSALTRGGSGYF	TGCAGTGCCCTAACGAGGGGAGGATCAGGATATTTT
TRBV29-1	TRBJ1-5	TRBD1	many	CSVTGTGDQPQHF	TGCAGCGTAACCGGGACAGGGGATCAGCCCCAGCATTTT
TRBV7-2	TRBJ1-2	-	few	CASSLGYYYGYTF	TGTGCCAGCAGCTTAGGGTATTACTATGGCTACACCTTC
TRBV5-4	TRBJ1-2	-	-	CASSFHSYYGYTF	TGTGCCAGCAGCTTCCATTCTTACTATGGCTACACCTTC
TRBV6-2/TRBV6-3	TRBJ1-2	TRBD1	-	CASSYPGGIGYTF	TGTGCCAGCAGTTACCCAGGGGGCATTGGCTACACCTTC
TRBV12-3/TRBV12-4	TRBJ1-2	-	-	CASRKAGVRNGYTF	TGTGCCAGCAGGAAGGCCGGGGTAAGGAATGGCTACACCTTC
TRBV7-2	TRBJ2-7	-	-	CASSRVAGDEQYF	TGTGCCAGCAGCAGAGTGGCAGGGGACGAGCAGTACTTC
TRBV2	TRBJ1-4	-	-	CASSEGRMGEKLFF	TGTGCCAGCAGTGAAGGACGGATGGGGGAAAAACTGTTTTTT
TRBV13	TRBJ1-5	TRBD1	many	CASSSGTVRQPQHF	TGTGCCAGCAGCTCCGGGACAGTTCGGCAGCCCCAGCATTTT
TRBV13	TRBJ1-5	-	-	CATSAPGGGSNQPQHF	TGTGCCACCAGCGCCCCGGGTGGAGGAAGCAATCAGCCCCAGCATTTT
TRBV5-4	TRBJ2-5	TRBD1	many	CASSPRDRGRETQYF	TGTGCCAGCAGCCCCCGGGACAGGGGGCGGGAGACCCAGTACTTC